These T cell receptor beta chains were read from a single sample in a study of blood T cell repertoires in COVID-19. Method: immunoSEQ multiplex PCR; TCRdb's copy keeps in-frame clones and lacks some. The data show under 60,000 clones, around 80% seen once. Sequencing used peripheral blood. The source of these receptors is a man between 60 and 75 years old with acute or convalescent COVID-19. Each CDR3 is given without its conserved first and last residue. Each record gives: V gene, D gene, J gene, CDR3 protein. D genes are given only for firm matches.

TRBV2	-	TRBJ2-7	ASNPGDYEQY
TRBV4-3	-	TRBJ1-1	ASSQERQTEAF
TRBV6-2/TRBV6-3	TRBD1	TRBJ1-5	ASSYQTTGFDNQPQH
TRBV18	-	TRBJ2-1	ASSPLPGFRNEQF
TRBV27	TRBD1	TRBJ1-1	ASSLGTAAF
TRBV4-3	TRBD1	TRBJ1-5	ASSQDPGQGGNQPQH
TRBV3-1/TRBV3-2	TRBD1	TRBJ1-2	ASSPASGQGARPNYGYT
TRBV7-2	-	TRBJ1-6	ASSSFTGGSPLH
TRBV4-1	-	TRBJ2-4	ASSQEGRVDKNIQY
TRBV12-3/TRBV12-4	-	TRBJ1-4	ASSPSEKLF